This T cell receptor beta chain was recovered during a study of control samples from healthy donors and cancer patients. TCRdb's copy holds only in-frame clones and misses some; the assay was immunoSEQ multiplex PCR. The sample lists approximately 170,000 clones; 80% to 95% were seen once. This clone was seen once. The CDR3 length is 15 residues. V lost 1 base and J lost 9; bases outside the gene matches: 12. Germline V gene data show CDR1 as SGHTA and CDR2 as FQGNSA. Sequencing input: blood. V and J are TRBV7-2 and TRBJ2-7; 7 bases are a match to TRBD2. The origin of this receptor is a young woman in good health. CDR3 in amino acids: CASSLEYGGSLWQYF. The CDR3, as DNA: TGTGCCAGCAGCTTAGAGTACGGCGGGAGCCTCTGGCAGTACTTC.